These 10 T cell receptor beta chains came from one sample sequenced in a study of blood T cell repertoires in COVID-19. Sequencing was performed with immunoSEQ multiplex PCR; in TCRdb, only in-frame clones are kept and a portion is missing. The sample consists of approximately 69,000 clones, 82% of them appearing once. Sequencing input: peripheral blood. The receptors come from a woman of 80 years or more with acute or convalescent COVID-19.

The DNA of the CDR3 is TGTGCCAGCAGCTCCAACCGACTAGCGGGCTTAACAGATACGCAGTATTTT. Its protein product is CASSSNRLAGLTDTQYF. V usage is TRBV7-6 and J usage is TRBJ2-3; 10 nucleotides align to TRBD2. Germline lookup yields CDR1 SGHVS and CDR2 FNYEAQ. The CDR3 contains 17 residues. After removal of 4 bases from V and 3 bases from J, the junction contained 10 bases not matched to a gene. Full variable domain (missing parts from reference TRBV7-6 and TRBJ2-3): GAGVSQSPRYKVTKRGQDVALRCDPISGHVSLYWYRQALGQGPEFLTYFNYEAQQDKSGLPNDRFSAERPEGSISTLTIQRTEQRDSAMYRCASSSNRLAGLTDTQYFGPGTRLTVL.

The chain is built from TRBV18 and TRBJ2-3; no reliable D call. Trimming cost V 4 bases and J 4 bases, with 6 bases left between them. Germline lookup yields CDR1 KGHSH and CDR2 LQKENI. This CDR3 contains 12 residues. As DNA, the CDR3 is TGTGCCAGCTCACTCATTCCAGATACGCAGTATTTT. Protein: CASSLIPDTQYF.

V usage is TRBV6-5 and J usage is TRBJ2-5, with 9 bases matching TRBD1. This CDR3 is built from 16 residues. CDR1 MNHEY and CDR2 SVGAGI come from the germline V gene. The ends lost 2 bases at V and 4 bases at J; junction bases unmatched: 8. Here the CDR3 reads CASSYLTGGAGETQYF. The CDR3 region has the DNA TGTGCCAGCAGTTACCTAACAGGGGGCGCGGGAGAGACCCAGTACTTC.

The CDR3 sequence is CASSRGEGKNIQYF. CDR3 coding DNA: TGCGCCAGCAGTCGGGGAGAGGGCAAAAACATTCAGTACTTC. V and J are TRBV4-1 and TRBJ2-4, with TRBD2 as a possible D gene (5 bases). This CDR3 contains 14 residues. V was cut by 6 bases and J by 3 bases, with 12 bases left in between. The germline gives CDR1 MGHRA, CDR2 YSYEKL.

V and J are TRBV28 and TRBJ2-7; possible D gene TRBD2, 6 bases. Trimming took off 3 bases at V and 7 bases at J, with 13 bases between the two ends. The CDR3 is 13 amino acids. Germline-derived CDR1 and CDR2 are MDHEN and SYDVKM. The CDR3 here is CASSLVNREEQYF. In DNA, the CDR3 is TGTGCCAGCAGTTTGGTCAACCGGGAGGAGCAGTACTTC.

CDR3 sequence (DNA): TGTGCCAGCAGCCGCCGACCGGACAGCATGAACACTGAAGCTTTCTTT. Its translation: CASSRRPDSMNTEAFF. V usage is TRBV14 and J usage is TRBJ1-1; D is possibly TRBD1 (6 bases). V dropped 4 bases and J dropped 0 bases, with 15 bases sitting between them. Germline V gene data show CDR1 as SGHDN and CDR2 as FVKESK. CDR3 length: 16 residues.

J is TRBJ2-5 and V is TRBV3-1 (or the pseudogene TRBV3-2), with 8 positions matching TRBD2. This CDR3 region has 15 residues. Per germline, CDR1 LGHDT and CDR2 YNNKEL (reference sequence). Trimming at V came to 7 bases and at J to 5 bases, leaving 12 bases not matched to a gene. The CDR3 spells CASTARWSGSETQYF. The CDR3 bases are TGTGCCAGCACCGCTAGGTGGAGCGGGAGTGAGACCCAGTACTTC.

The genes are TRBV2 and TRBJ1-1, with TRBD1 matching 7 bases. The V segment lost 6 bases and the J segment 1 base; nucleotides outside the gene matches: 5. The CDR3 loop spans 14 amino acids. Per germline, CDR1 SNHLY and CDR2 FYNNEI. CDR3 in DNA: TGTGCCAGCAGCGGGACAGCCCGGAACACTGAAGCTTTCTTT. Translated, it gives CASSGTARNTEAFF.

The chain uses TRBV10-3 and TRBJ2-1, with D tentatively TRBD1 (6 bases). The CDR3 totals 16 residues. The germline V gene has CDR1 ENHRY and CDR2 SYGVKD. Trimming left V 3 bases short and J 8 bases short, with 20 bases between. Written as DNA, the CDR3 is TGTGCCATCAGTGAATTAGGGGACAAGATGAGCGATGAGCAGTTCTTC. It is translated as CAISELGDKMSDEQFF.

CDR3 DNA: TGTGCCAGCAGTGAATTCGGGGACTCCTACGAGCAGTACTTC. Translation gives CASSEFGDSYEQYF. This chain links TRBV25-1 with TRBJ2-7; perhaps TRBD2 as D (5 bases). V was trimmed by 1 base and J by 0 bases, leaving 7 bases between them. CDR3 length: 14 residues. The germline V gene has CDR1 MGHDK and CDR2 SYGVNS.